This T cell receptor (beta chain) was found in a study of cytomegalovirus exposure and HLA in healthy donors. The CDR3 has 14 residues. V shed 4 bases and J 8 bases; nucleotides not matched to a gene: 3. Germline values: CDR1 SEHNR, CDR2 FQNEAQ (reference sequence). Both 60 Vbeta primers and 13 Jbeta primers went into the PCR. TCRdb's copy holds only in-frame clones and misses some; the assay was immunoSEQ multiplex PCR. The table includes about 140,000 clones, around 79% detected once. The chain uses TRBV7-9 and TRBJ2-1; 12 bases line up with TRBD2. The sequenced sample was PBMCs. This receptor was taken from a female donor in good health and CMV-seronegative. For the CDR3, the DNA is TGTGCCAGCAGCTCGACTAGCGGGAGCTATGAGCAGTTCTTC. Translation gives CASSSTSGSYEQFF.